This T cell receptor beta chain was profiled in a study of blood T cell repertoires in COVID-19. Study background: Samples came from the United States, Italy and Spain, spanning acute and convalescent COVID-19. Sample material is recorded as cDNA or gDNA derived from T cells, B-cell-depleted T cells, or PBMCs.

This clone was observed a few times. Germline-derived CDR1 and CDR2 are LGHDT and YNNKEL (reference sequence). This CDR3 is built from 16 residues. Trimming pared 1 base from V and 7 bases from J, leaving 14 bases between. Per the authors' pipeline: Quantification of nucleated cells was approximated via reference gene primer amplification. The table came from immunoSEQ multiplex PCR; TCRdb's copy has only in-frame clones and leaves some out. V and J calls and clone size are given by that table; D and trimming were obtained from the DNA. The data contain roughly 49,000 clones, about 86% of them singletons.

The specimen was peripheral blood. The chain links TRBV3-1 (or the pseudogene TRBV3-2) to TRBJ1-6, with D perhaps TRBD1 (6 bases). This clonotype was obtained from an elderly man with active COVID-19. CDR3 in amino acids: CASSQGWGGPNSPLHF. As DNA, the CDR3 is TGTGCCAGCAGCCAAGGATGGGGGGGGCCCAATTCACCCCTCCACTTT.